A single sample is the source of the 13 T cell receptor beta chains below, sequenced in a study of Ad26.COV2.S vaccination and SARS-CoV-2 variants. The method was immunoSEQ multiplex PCR; TCRdb's version includes in-frame clones alone and lacks a portion of them. The repertoire holds approximately 400,000 clones, with around 92% as singletons. Sequenced material: peripheral blood, taken after recovery from COVID-19. The receptors derive from a human donor who had recovered from COVID-19.

This clone was detected once. This chain connects TRBV7-6 to TRBJ2-2; no definite D call. Trimming removed 1 base from V and 3 bases from J, with 0 bases in between. The CDR3 covers 12 residues. CDR1 and CDR2 from the germline V gene are SGHVS and FNYEAQ. The CDR3 sequence is CASSLDTGELFF. In DNA, the CDR3 is TGTGCCAGCAGCTTAGACACCGGGGAGCTGTTTTTT.

The chain has TRBV14 and TRBJ1-1; D not certain. From germline, CDR1 is SGHDN and CDR2 FVKESK. V was shortened by 4 bases and J by 4 bases, with 22 bases between the two germline ends. The CDR3 sequence is 17 residues long. The CDR3 nucleotides are TGTGCCAGCAGCCTTAGGCCCCCTACGGGATGGAGCACTGAAGCTTTCTTT. Its translation: CASSLRPPTGWSTEAFF. Supplemented by reference TRBV14 and TRBJ1-1, the full variable domain reads EAGVTQFPSHSVIEKGQTVTLRCDPISGHDNLYWYRRVMGKEIKFLLHFVKESKQDESGMPNNRFLAERTGGTYSTLKVQPAELEDSGVYFCASSLRPPTGWSTEAFFGQGTRLTVV.

This clone appeared a few times. V gene TRBV6-4 combines with J gene TRBJ1-5, with 7 bases aligning to TRBD1. The CDR3 has 13 residues. The V gene's germline CDR1 is MRHNA and CDR2 SNTAGT. Trimming at V came to 7 bases and at J to 15 bases, leaving 15 bases not matched to a gene. In nucleotides, the CDR3 is TGTGCCAGCACCCCCGAGGGACAGCCAGCCAGGCATTTT. Translation: CASTPEGQPARHF.

V gene TRBV6-5 combines with J gene TRBJ1-4; no definite D call. Germline-derived CDR1 and CDR2 are MNHEY and SVGAGI. CDR3 length equals 13 residues. Trimming took 6 bases from V and 7 from J, leaving 12 bases between them. The CDR3 DNA is TGTGCCAGCAGCCGGGGTTGGGCTGAAAAACTGTTTTTT. This translates into CASSRGWAEKLFF.

The chain joins TRBV6-5 to TRBJ2-7; TRBD1 agrees at 7 bases. After removal of 1 base from V and 7 bases from J, the junction contained 10 bases not matched to a gene. The CDR3 spans 15 residues. The germline gives CDR1 MNHEY, CDR2 SVGAGI. CDR3 region: CASSYFGQVKEEQYF. CDR3 DNA sequence: TGTGCCAGCAGTTACTTCGGACAGGTAAAAGAAGAGCAGTACTTC.

The chain combines TRBV3-1 (or the pseudogene TRBV3-2) with TRBJ2-5; D is possibly TRBD1 or TRBD2 (7 bases each). The germline CDR1 and CDR2 sequences are LGHDT and YNNKEL (reference sequence). Trimming took 4 bases from V and 4 from J, leaving 13 bases between them. The CDR3 totals 14 residues. The CDR3, as DNA: TGTGCCAGCAGCCGCCAGGGGGGGGCAGAGACCCAGTACTTC. This encodes CASSRQGGAETQYF.

This clone was counted a few times. This rearrangement joins TRBV27 to TRBJ1-2; 9 bases agree with TRBD1. CDR3 length: 15 amino acids. Trimming at V came to 7 bases and at J to 2 bases, leaving 8 bases not matched to a gene. Germline V CDR1 and CDR2: MNHEY, SMNVEV (reference sequence). In DNA, the CDR3 is TGTGCCAGCACCGCTCGGACAGGGGAAAACTATGGCTACACCTTC. This translates into CASTARTGENYGYTF.

The chain is built from TRBV18 and TRBJ2-7; 9 positions match TRBD1. Trimming took 1 base from V and 3 from J; bases not matched to a gene: 13. CDR1 is KGHSH, CDR2 LQKENI, per germline. The length of the CDR3 is 18 residues. The CDR3 DNA reads TGTGCCAGCTCACCACTTGGTGGACAGGGGCAGACGAGCTACGAGCAGTACTTC. This gives the protein CASSPLGGQGQTSYEQYF. Together with reference TRBV18 and TRBJ2-7, the CDR3 gives the full variable domain: NAGVMQNPRHLVRRRGQEARLRCSPMKGHSHVYWYRQLPEEGLKFMVYLQKENIIDESGMPKERFSAEFPKEGPSILRIQQVVRGDSAAYFCASSPLGGQGQTSYEQYFGPGTRLTVT.

The chain couples TRBV12-3 or TRBV12-4 to TRBJ2-1, with D unclear. Trimming stripped 7 bases from V and 5 bases from J, with 6 bases between. The CDR3 covers 11 residues. CDR3 DNA sequence: TGTGCCAGCACAACCCACAATGAGCAGTTCTTC. It yields the protein CASTTHNEQFF.

CDR3 sequence reads: CASSISWEGNTIYF. The DNA of the CDR3 is TGTGCCAGTAGTATATCCTGGGAGGGAAACACCATATATTTT. This chain connects TRBV19 to TRBJ1-3; no firm D call. The V end lost 2 bases, the J end lost 4 bases, and 9 bases lay between the germline ends. CDR3 size: 14 residues. The V gene's germline CDR1 is LNHDA and CDR2 SQIVND (reference sequence).

The chain carries TRBV27 and TRBJ2-6; D ambiguous. This CDR3 spans 16 amino acids. V lost 3 bases and J 0 bases, leaving 9 bases between the germline ends. The germline CDR1 and CDR2 sequences are MNHEY and SMNVEV (reference sequence). CDR3 sequence: CASSFFAHSGANVLTF. CDR3 coding DNA: TGTGCCAGCAGTTTTTTCGCCCACTCTGGGGCCAACGTCCTGACTTTC.

J is TRBJ1-2 and V is TRBV2; D possibly corresponds to TRBD1 (5 bases). The germline CDR1 and CDR2 sequences are SNHLY and FYNNEI. The CDR3 runs 14 residues. The ends were cut back, 4 bases at V and 3 bases at J, with 12 bases in the middle. CDR3 in amino acids: CASSGLPGDYGYTF. The CDR3 DNA sequence: TGTGCCAGCAGTGGTCTCCCGGGGGACTATGGCTACACCTTC.

The CDR3 DNA reads TGTGCCACAGCGAAACAGGGCAGCCCCTACGAGCAGTACTTC. It codes for CATAKQGSPYEQYF. The chain couples TRBV5-4 to TRBJ2-7, with a weak D call TRBD1 (6 bases). The V gene lost 9 bases and the J gene lost 2 bases, with 18 bases spanning the gap. The V gene's germline CDR1 is SGHNT and CDR2 YYREEE (reference sequence). The length of the CDR3 is 14 residues.